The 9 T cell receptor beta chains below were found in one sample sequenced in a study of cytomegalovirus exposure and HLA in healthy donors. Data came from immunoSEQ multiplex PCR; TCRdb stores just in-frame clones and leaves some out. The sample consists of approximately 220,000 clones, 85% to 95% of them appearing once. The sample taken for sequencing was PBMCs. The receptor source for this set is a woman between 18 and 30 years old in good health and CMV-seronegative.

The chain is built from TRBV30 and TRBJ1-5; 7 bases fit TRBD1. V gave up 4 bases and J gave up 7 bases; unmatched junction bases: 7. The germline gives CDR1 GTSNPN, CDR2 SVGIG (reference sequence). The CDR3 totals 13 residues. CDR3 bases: TGTGCCTGGAACCAGGGGGACCGCCAGCCCCAGCATTTT. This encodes CAWNQGDRQPQHF.

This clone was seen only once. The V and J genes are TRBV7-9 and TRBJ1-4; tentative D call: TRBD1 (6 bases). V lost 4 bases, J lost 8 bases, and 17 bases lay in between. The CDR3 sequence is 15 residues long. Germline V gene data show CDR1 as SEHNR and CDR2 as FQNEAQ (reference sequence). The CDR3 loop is CASSSARGIGEKLFF. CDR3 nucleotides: TGTGCCAGCAGCTCCGCGAGGGGGATCGGGGAAAAACTGTTTTTT.

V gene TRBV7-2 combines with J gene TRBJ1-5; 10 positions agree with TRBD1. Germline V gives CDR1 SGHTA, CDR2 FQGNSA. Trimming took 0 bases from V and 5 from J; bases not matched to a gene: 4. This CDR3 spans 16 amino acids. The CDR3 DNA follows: TGTGCCAGCAGCTTAGCCCCGACAGGGGGCCATCAGCCCCAGCATTTT. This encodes CASSLAPTGGHQPQHF.

The CDR3 DNA follows: TGTGCCAGTAGTATAGCGGGACTCATAAATGAGCAGTTCTTC. Translation gives CASSIAGLINEQFF. This chain links TRBV19 with TRBJ2-1; TRBD2 might be the D (6 bases). V lost 1 base to trimming and J lost 7 bases, with 11 bases between them. The CDR3 spans 14 residues. Germline V lookup: CDR1 LNHDA, CDR2 SQIVND (reference sequence).

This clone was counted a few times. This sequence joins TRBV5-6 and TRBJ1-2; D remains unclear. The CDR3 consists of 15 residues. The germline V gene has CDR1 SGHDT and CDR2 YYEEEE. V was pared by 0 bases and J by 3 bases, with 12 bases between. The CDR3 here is CASSLVRHGDYGYTF. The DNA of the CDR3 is TGTGCCAGCAGCTTGGTTCGCCACGGTGACTATGGCTACACCTTC.

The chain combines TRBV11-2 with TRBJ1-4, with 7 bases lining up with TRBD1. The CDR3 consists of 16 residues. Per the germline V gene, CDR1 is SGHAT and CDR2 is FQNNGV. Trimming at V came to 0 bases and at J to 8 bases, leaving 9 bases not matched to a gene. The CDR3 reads CASSLDLTGAGEKLFF. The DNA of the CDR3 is TGTGCCAGCAGCTTAGATCTAACAGGGGCGGGCGAAAAACTGTTTTTT.

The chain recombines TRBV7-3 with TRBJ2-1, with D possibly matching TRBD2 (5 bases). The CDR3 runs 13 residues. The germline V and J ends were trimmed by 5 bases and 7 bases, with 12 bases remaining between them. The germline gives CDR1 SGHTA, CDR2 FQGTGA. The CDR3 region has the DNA TGTGCCAGCAGCACAACTAGGGATAATGAGCAGTTCTTC. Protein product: CASSTTRDNEQFF.

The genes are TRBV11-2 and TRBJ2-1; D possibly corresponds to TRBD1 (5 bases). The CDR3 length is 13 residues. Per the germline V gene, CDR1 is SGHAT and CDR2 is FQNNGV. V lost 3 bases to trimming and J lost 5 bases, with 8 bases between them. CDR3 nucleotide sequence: TGTGCCAGCAGCTTGGTAGGGGACAATGAGCAGTTCTTC. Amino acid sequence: CASSLVGDNEQFF. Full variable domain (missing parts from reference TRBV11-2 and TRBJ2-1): EAGVAQSPRYKIIEKRQSVAFWCNPISGHATLYWYQQILGQGPKLLIQFQNNGVVDDSQLPKDRFSAERLKGVDSTLKIQPAKLEDSAVYLCASSLVGDNEQFFGPGTRLTVL.

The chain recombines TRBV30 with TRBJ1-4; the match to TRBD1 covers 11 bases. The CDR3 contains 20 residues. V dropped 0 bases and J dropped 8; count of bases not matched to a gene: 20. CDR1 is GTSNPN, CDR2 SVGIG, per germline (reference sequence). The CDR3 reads CAWSVRLGSGTGGVGEKLFF. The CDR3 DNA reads TGTGCCTGGAGTGTACGCTTGGGGTCCGGGACAGGGGGAGTAGGGGAAAAACTGTTTTTT.